This is a list of T cell receptor beta chains from one sample in a study of T cells of healthy individuals. TCRdb independently ran MiXCR on the 5' RACE reads; one entry per CDR3 protein. The table has around 100,000 distinct CDR3 sequences, around 17% seen once. Source of these receptors: a human donor in good health. The CDR3 runs from the conserved cysteine through the conserved F or W. The order of the fields is clone size, D gene, J gene, V gene, CDR3 length, CDR3 protein, CDR3 DNA. A D gene is named only where the DNA matches it firmly. Clone sizes are given selectively: once, few, many, or a class where the clone is expanded.

NA TRBD1 TRBJ1-2 TRBV7-2 15 CASSSGTVTNYGYTF TGTGCCAGCAGCTCAGGGACAGTAACTAACTATGGCTACACCTTC
many NA TRBJ2-7 TRBV20-1 14 CSARREHSEYEQYF TGCAGTGCTAGACGGGAACACTCCGAATACGAGCAGTACTTC
few NA TRBJ2-3 TRBV5-1 14 CASSPSSGTDTQYF TGCGCCAGCAGCCCATCTAGCGGCACAGATACGCAGTATTTT
NA NA TRBJ1-1 TRBV11-2 15 CASSLTEFSNTEAFF TGTGCCAGCAGCCTAACAGAATTCTCGAACACTGAAGCTTTCTTT
few NA TRBJ2-1 TRBV19 16 CASTPGPGASYNEQFF TGTGCCAGTACCCCAGGGCCGGGAGCATCCTACAATGAGCAGTTCTTC
NA NA TRBJ1-5 TRBV10-3 14 CAISPDQNVQPQHF TGTGCCATCAGTCCCGATCAAAACGTACAGCCCCAGCATTTT
many NA TRBJ2-1 TRBV3-1 13 CASSQEYDNEQFF TGTGCCAGCAGCCAAGAATACGACAATGAGCAGTTCTTC
NA NA TRBJ2-1 TRBV29-1 12 CSVEALTNEQFF TGCAGCGTTGAAGCGCTGACTAATGAGCAGTTCTTC
many NA TRBJ2-7 TRBV11-1 16 CASSPTGTHEPYEQYF TGTGCCAGCAGCCCGACCGGGACACACGAACCCTACGAGCAGTACTTC
few NA TRBJ2-7 TRBV27 12 CASSRTAGEQYF TGTGCCAGCAGCCGGACAGCGGGGGAGCAGTACTTC
NA NA TRBJ2-1 TRBV7-2 14 CASSSRGADNEQFF TGTGCCAGCAGCTCCAGAGGAGCGGACAATGAGCAGTTCTTC
NA NA TRBJ2-1 TRBV18 16 CASSKDWGSSYNEQFF TGTGCCAGCTCAAAGGATTGGGGGAGCTCCTACAATGAGCAGTTCTTC
many NA TRBJ2-4 TRBV5-5 12 CASSFQGNIQYF TGTGCCAGCAGCTTCCAGGGAAACATTCAGTACTTC
NA NA TRBJ1-1 TRBV7-9 15 CASSLNTGPNTEAFF TGTGCCAGCAGCTTGAACACAGGGCCGAACACTGAAGCTTTCTTT
NA NA TRBJ2-7 TRBV7-9 13 CASSPTSPGEQYF TGTGCCAGCAGCCCTACCTCCCCCGGCGAGCAGTACTTC
NA NA TRBJ2-4 TRBV27 15 CASSLDRLAKNIQYF TGTGCCAGCAGCTTGGACAGACTAGCCAAAAACATTCAGTACTTC
NA NA TRBJ2-1 TRBV6-5 16 CASSYVRRGRSDEQFF TGTGCCAGCAGTTACGTTCGACGGGGGAGAAGCGATGAGCAGTTCTTC
few TRBD1 TRBJ1-4 TRBV12-3/TRBV12-4 15 CASSLEGTGDEKLFF TGTGCCAGCAGTTTAGAGGGGACAGGGGACGAAAAACTGTTTTTT
NA NA TRBJ2-7 TRBV4-2 11 CASSQGTPQYF TGTGCCAGCAGCCAGGGGACACCGCAGTACTTC
NA NA TRBJ1-6 TRBV6-5 14 CASSYSSGSAPLHF TGTGCCAGCAGTTACTCGAGCGGGTCGGCACCCCTCCACTTT
NA TRBD2 TRBJ2-4 TRBV2 14 CASRRTSGRDIQYF TGTGCCAGCCGTAGGACTAGCGGGAGGGACATTCAGTACTTC
many NA TRBJ2-2 TRBV10-2 14 CASSVESNTGELFF TGCGCCAGCAGTGTAGAATCGAACACCGGGGAGCTGTTTTTT
NA NA TRBJ1-2 TRBV20-1 15 CSARDELGTHYGYTF TGCAGTGCTAGAGATGAACTGGGAACCCACTATGGCTACACCTTC
few TRBD1 TRBJ1-1 TRBV12-3/TRBV12-4 13 CASRARGTTEAFF TGTGCCAGCAGAGCCAGGGGGACCACTGAAGCTTTCTTT
few NA TRBJ2-1 TRBV9 14 CASSVIGQNNEQFF TGTGCCAGCAGCGTAATCGGGCAGAACAATGAGCAGTTCTTC
NA NA TRBJ1-2 TRBV11-2 14 CASSRAFDSHGYTF TGTGCCAGCAGCCGCGCATTCGACAGCCATGGCTACACCTTC
few TRBD1 TRBJ1-2 TRBV5-1 15 CASSLIQGINYGYTF TGCGCCAGCAGCTTGATACAGGGGATTAACTATGGCTACACCTTC